This T cell receptor (beta chain) was sequenced during a study of blood T cell repertoires in COVID-19. Study background: Researchers got acute and convalescent COVID-19 samples from the United States, Italy and Spain. The analysed material was cDNA or gDNA that came from T cells, B-cell-depleted T cells, or PBMCs.

Clones were sequenced by immunoSEQ multiplex PCR, and TCRdb holds only the in-frame ones, with some missing. The sample has around 110,000 clones, 82% seen once. V trimming: 5 bases; J trimming: 4 bases; junction bases outside the gene matches: 8. CDR1 is MNHEY and CDR2 is SVGEGT in the germline V gene. The CDR3 extends over 16 amino acids. The sequencing sample was made of peripheral blood. This clonotype was sampled from a woman in her 70s with acute or convalescent COVID-19. The chain joins TRBV6-2 or TRBV6-3 to TRBJ2-1, with 10 bases fitting TRBD2. CDR3 in amino acids: CASSTRGSGGYNEQFF. The CDR3, as DNA: TGTGCCAGCAGTACCCGGGGTAGCGGGGGGTACAATGAGCAGTTCTTC.